The rows below give T cell receptor beta chains drawn from one sample of a study of T cells in localized non-small cell lung cancer. Generated by immunoSEQ multiplex PCR, the TCRdb table keeps only in-frame clones and is missing some. The sample includes about 40,000 clones, approximately 86% of them seen just once. The sample consisted of peripheral blood, taken before any cancer treatment. The receptor set was obtained from a man between 18 and 49 years old with stage I lung adenocarcinoma. CDR3s leave out the opening cysteine and the closing phenylalanine or tryptophan. The order of the fields is CDR3 protein, CDR3 length, V gene.

ASARATDTQY | 10 | TRBV5-6
ASSNPTGGHTEAF | 13 | TRBV5-4
ASSSVKDKQETQY | 13 | TRBV11-3
ASSSDRGGAF | 10 | TRBV11-1
ASKRDRGEGTEAF | 13 | TRBV19
ASSFDYSGEQY | 11 | TRBV11-1
ASSQGQGARTGELF | 14 | TRBV5-1
ASSQDEVRSIQPQH | 14 | TRBV4-1
ASSLGGTDTQY | 11 | TRBV19
AWSVRQGGYT | 10 | TRBV30